The sequence of this T cell receptor beta chain was determined in a study of CD8 T cells in Susac syndrome. The V and J ends lost 5 bases and 5 bases, in that order; junction bases with no gene match: 16. CDR1 is SGHTA and CDR2 is FQGNSA in the germline V gene. The CDR3 runs 17 residues. Roughly 0.5 to 1 ug RNA was reverse transcribed with random hexamers. TCRdb used MiXCR to reprocess the immunoSEQ multiplex PCR reads, holding one entry per CDR3 protein. The sample holds about 170,000 distinct CDR3 sequences; about 96% are singletons and the top ten take around 0.13%. TEMRA cells were enriched by FACS, while CD8+ and CD4+ T cells were obtained through a negative isolation that was performed magnetically.

The sequence derives from a human donor with Susac syndrome. Sequences were obtained from CD4+ T cells from PBMCs. The gene calls are TRBV7-2 and TRBJ2-3, with 7 bases lining up with TRBD1. The CDR3 is CASSLRFRTGVQDTQYF. The CDR3 DNA follows: TGTGCCAGCAGCCTCCGTTTTAGAACAGGGGTTCAAGATACGCAGTATTTT.